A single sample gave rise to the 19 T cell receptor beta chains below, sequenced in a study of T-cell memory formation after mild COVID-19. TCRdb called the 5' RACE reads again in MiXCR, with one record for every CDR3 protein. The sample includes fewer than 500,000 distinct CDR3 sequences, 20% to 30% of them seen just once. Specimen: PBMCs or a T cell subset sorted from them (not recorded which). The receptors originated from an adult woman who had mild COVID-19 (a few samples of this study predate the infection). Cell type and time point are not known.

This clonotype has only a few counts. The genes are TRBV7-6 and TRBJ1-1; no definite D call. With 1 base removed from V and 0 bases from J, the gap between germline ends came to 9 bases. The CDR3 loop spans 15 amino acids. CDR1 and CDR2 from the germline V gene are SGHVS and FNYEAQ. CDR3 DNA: TGTGCCAGCAGCTTAGGTCTGGGTATGAACACTGAAGCTTTCTTT. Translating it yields CASSLGLGMNTEAFF. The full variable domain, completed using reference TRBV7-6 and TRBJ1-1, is GAGVSQSPRYKVTKRGQDVALRCDPISGHVSLYWYRQALGQGPEFLTYFNYEAQQDKSGLPNDRFSAERPEGSISTLTIQRTEQRDSAMYRCASSLGLGMNTEAFFGQGTRLTVV.

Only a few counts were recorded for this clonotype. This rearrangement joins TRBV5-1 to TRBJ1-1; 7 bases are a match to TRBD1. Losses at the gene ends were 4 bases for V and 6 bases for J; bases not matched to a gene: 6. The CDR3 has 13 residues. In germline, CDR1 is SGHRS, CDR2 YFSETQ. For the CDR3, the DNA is TGCGCCAGCAGCGGGAACAGGGGAGCTGAAGCTTTCTTT. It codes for CASSGNRGAEAFF.

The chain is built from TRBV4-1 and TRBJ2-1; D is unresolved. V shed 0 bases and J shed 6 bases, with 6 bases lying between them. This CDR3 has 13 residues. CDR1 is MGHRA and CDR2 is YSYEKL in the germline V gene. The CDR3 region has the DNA TGCGCCAGCAGCCAAGATCCAACCAATGAGCAGTTCTTC. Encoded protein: CASSQDPTNEQFF.

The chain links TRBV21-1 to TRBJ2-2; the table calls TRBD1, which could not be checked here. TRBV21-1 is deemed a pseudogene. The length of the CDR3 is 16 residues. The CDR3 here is CASRRQGPAITGELFF. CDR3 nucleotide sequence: TGTGCCAGCAGGAGACAGGGGCCCGCGATCACCGGGGAGCTGTTTTTT.

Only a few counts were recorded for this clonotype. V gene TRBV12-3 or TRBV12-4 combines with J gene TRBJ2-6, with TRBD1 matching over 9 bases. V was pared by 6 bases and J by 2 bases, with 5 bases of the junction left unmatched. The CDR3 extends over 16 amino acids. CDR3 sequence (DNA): TGTGCCAGCAGCCGTACAGGGGGCGCTGGGGCCAACGTCCTGACTTTC. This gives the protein CASSRTGGAGANVLTF.

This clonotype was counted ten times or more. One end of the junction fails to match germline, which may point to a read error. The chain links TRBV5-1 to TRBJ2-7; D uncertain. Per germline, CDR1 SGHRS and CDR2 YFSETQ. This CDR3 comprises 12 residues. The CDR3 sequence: CASSSTSYEQYF. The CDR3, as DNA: TGTGCCAGCAGTTCTACTTCCTACGAGCAGTACTTC. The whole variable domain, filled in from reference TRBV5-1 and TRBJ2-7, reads KAGVTQTPRYLIKTRGQQVTLSCSPISGHRSVSWYQQTPGQGLQFLFEYFSETQRNKGNFPGRFSGRQFSNSRSEMNVSTLELGDSALYLCASSSTSYEQYFGPGTRLTVT.

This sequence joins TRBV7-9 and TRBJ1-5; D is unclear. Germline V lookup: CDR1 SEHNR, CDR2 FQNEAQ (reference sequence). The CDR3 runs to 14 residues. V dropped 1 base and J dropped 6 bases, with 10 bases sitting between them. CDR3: CASSLGGYGQPQHF. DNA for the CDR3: TGTGCCAGCAGCTTAGGTGGTTATGGTCAGCCCCAGCATTTT. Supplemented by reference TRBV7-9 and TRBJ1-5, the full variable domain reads DTGVSQNPRHKITKRGQNVTFRCDPISEHNRLYWYRQTLGQGPEFLTYFQNEAQLEKSRLLSDRFSAERPKGSFSTLEIQRTEQGDSAMYLCASSLGGYGQPQHFGDGTRLSIL.

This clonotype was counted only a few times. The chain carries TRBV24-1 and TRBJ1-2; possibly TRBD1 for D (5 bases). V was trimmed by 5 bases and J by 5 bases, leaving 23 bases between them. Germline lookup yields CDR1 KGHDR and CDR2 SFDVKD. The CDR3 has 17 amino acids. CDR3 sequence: CATSGSGDLYLNYGYTF. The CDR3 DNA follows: TGTGCCACCAGTGGATCGGGGGACCTTTACCTAAATTATGGCTACACCTTC.

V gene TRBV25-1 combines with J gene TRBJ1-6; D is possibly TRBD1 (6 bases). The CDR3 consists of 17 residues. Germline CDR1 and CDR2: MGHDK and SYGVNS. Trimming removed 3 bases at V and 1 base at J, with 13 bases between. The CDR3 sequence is CASSEPQGFSYNSPLHF. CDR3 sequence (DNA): TGTGCCAGCAGTGAGCCTCAGGGGTTTTCCTATAATTCACCCCTCCACTTT.

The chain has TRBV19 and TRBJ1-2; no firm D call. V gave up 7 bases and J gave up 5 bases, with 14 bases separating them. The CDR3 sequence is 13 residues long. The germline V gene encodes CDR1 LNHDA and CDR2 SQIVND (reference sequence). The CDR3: CASTARAQYGYTF. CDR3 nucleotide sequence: TGTGCCAGTACCGCCCGGGCTCAATATGGCTACACCTTC.

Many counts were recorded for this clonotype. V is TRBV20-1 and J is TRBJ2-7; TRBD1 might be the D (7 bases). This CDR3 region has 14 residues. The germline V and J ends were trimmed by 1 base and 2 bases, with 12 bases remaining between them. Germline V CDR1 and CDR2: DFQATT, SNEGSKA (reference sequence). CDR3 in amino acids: CSARVGRGAYEQYF. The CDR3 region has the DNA TGCAGTGCTAGAGTTGGCAGGGGGGCCTACGAGCAGTACTTC.

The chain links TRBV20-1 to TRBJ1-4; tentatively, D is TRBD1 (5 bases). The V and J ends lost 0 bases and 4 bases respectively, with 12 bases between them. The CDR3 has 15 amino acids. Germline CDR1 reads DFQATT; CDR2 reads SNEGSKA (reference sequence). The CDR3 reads CSARDDRQNNEKLFF. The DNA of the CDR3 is TGCAGTGCTAGAGATGACCGACAGAATAATGAAAAACTGTTTTTT.

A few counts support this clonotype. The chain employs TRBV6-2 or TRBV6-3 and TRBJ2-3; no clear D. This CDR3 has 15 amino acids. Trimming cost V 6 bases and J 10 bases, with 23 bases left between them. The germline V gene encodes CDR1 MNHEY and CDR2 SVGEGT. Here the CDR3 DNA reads TGTGCCAGCAGCCCAATCAAGTCCCCTAGGTCGGCGCAGTATTTT. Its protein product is CASSPIKSPRSAQYF.

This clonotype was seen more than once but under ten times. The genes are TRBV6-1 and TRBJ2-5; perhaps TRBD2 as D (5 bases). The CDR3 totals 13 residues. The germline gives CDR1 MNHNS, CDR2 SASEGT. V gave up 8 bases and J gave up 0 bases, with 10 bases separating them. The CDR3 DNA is TGTGCCAGCGGAGGACGGTACCAAGAGACCCAGTACTTC. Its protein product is CASGGRYQETQYF.

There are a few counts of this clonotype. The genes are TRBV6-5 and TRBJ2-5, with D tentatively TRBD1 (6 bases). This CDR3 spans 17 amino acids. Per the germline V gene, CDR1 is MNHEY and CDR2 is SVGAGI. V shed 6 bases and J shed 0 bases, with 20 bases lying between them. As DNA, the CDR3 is TGTGCCAGCAGGGACCACTACGGACAGCGATACCAAGAGACCCAGTACTTC. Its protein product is CASRDHYGQRYQETQYF.

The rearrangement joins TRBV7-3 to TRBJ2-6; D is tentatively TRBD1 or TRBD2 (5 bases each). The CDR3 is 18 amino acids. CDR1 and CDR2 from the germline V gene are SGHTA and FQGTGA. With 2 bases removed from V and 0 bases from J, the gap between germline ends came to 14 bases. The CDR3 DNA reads TGTGCCAGCAGCTTATCGCCGGGGCCGCACTCTGGGGCCAACGTCCTGACTTTC. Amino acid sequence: CASSLSPGPHSGANVLTF.

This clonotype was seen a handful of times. The CDR3 DNA sequence: TGTGCCAGCAGCCTCGGTGAGGATACGCAGTATTTT. Translated, it gives CASSLGEDTQYF. V usage is TRBV7-3 and J usage is TRBJ2-3; unclear D gene. Trimming removed 5 bases at V and 6 bases at J, with 9 bases between. Germline CDR1 reads SGHTA; CDR2 reads FQGTGA. The CDR3 contains 12 residues.

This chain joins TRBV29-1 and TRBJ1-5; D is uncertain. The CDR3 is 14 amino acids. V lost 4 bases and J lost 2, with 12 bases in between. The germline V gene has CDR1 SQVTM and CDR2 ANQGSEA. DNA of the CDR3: TGCAGCGTTGGGGTAGGGATCGGCAATCAGCCCCAGCATTTT. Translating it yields CSVGVGIGNQPQHF.

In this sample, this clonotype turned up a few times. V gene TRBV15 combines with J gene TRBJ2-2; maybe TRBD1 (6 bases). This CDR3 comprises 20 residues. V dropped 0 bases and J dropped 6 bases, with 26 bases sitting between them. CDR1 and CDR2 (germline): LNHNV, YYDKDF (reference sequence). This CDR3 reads CATSRDGGRQLPWGAGELFF. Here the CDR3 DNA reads TGTGCCACCAGCAGAGATGGGGGCCGCCAACTGCCTTGGGGTGCCGGGGAGCTGTTTTTT.